This T cell receptor beta chain was captured by sequencing in a study of cytomegalovirus exposure and HLA in healthy donors. The V end lost 2 bases, the J end lost 4 bases, and 12 bases lay between the germline ends. This CDR3 has 13 amino acids. CDR1 is SQVTM and CDR2 is ANQGSEA in the germline V gene. Primers: 60 Vbeta forward and 13 Jbeta reverse. Authors' analysis steps: An analysis that came later counted some 81 million unique TCR beta chains, some 11 million shared. Clones were read by immunoSEQ multiplex PCR, and TCRdb kept only the in-frame ones, dropping some. D and trimming were read from the DNA, whereas the V and J calls and clone size are those reported in that table. The data show fewer than 200,000 clones, 80% to 90% seen once.

The source of this sequence is a man between 18 and 35 years old in good health and CMV-seropositive. This sequence joins TRBV29-1 and TRBJ2-7; tentatively, D is TRBD1 (6 bases). The sequencing input was PBMCs. The CDR3 region is CSVETGFGYEQYF. Written as DNA, the CDR3 is TGCAGCGTTGAAACAGGGTTTGGTTACGAGCAGTACTTC.